The entry that follows covers one T cell receptor beta chain sequence. What it recognizes is unknown. A single record per CDR3 protein comes from TCRdb applying MiXCR to the RT-PCR reads. This sample has 710,000 or so distinct CDR3 sequences, with more than 15% found just once. This entry is derived from a study of response to subunit inactivated influenza vaccine. Study-wide points: Authors suggested that a seasonal influenza vaccination recruits few new T cells each time.

The clonotype originates from a man aged 50 to 59 who received an inactivated influenza vaccine. The sequencing here drew on PBMCs from blood, taken 11 to 12 days after vaccination.

This chain's CDR3 is CASSSQGHQPQHF. The DNA for the CDR3 is TGTGCCAGCAGCTCTCAGGGGCATCAGCCCCAGCATTTT. V and J are TRBV7-6 and TRBJ1-5, with a tentative D call TRBD1 (6 bases). This CDR3 is 13 amino acids long. The germline V gene encodes CDR1 SGHVS and CDR2 FNYEAQ. The ends were cut back, 4 bases at V and 5 bases at J, with 9 bases in the middle.